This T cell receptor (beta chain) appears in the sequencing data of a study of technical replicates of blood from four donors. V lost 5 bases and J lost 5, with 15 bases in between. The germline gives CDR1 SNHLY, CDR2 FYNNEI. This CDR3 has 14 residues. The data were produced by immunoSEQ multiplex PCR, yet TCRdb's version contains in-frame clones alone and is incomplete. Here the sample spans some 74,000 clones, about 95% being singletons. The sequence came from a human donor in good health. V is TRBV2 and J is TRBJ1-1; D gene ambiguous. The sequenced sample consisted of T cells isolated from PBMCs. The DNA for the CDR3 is TGTGCCAGCAGTTTCGAGGGCGTGGGTACTGAAGCTTTCTTT. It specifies CASSFEGVGTEAFF.